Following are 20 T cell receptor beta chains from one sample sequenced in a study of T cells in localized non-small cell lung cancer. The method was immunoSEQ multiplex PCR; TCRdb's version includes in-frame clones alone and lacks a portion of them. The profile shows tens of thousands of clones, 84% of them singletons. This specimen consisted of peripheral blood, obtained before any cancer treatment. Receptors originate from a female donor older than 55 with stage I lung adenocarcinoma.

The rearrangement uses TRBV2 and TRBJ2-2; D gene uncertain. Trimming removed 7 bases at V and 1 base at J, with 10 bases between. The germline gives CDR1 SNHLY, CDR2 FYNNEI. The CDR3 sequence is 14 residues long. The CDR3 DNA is TGTGCCAGCAAAAGAGACGAGAACACCGGGGAGCTGTTTTTT. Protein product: CASKRDENTGELFF.

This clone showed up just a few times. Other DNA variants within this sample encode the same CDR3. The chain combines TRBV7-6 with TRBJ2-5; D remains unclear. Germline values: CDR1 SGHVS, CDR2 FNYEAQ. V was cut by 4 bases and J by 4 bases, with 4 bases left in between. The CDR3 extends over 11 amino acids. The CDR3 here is CASSSGETQYF. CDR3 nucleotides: TGTGCCAGCAGCTCCGGAGAGACCCAGTACTTC.

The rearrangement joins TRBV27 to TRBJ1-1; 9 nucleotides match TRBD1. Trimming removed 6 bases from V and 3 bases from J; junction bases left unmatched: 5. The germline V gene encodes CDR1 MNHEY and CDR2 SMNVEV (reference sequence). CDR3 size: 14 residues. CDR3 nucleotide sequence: TGTGCCAGCAGACAACAGGGGGCGCACACTGAAGCTTTCTTT. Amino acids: CASRQQGAHTEAFF.

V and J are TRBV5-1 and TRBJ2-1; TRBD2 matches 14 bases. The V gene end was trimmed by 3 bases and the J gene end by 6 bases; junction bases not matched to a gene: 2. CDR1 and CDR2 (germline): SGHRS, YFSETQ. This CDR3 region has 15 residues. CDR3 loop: CASSSGLAGGNEQFF. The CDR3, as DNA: TGCGCCAGCAGCTCCGGACTAGCGGGAGGCAATGAGCAGTTCTTC.

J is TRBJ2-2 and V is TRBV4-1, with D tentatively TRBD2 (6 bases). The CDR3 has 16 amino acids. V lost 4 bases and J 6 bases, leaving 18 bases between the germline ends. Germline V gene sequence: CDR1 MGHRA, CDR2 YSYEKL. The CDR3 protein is CASSLREDGSSGELFF. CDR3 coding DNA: TGCGCCAGCAGCCTCAGGGAGGATGGGTCGTCCGGGGAGCTGTTTTTT.

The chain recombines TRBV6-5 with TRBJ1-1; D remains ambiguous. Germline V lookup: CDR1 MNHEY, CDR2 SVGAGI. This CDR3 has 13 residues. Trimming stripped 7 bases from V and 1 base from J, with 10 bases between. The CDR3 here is CASTPAENTEAFF. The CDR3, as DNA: TGTGCCAGCACCCCCGCGGAGAACACTGAAGCTTTCTTT.

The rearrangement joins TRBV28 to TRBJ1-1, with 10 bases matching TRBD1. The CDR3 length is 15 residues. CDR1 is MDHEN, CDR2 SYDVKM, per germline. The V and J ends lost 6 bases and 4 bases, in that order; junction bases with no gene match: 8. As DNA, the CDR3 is TGTGCCAGCAGGTACCAGGACAGGGGGGGCACTGAAGCTTTCTTT. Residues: CASRYQDRGGTEAFF.

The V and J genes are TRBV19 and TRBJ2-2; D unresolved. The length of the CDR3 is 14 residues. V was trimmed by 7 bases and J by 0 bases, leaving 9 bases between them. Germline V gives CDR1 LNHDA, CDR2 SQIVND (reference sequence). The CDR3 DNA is TGTGCCAGTATACCTGACGCGAACACCGGGGAGCTGTTTTTT. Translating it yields CASIPDANTGELFF.

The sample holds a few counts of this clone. The CDR3 sequence is CASSPRHRSPTEAFF. CDR3 bases: TGTGCCAGCTCACCTAGGCACAGGAGCCCCACTGAAGCTTTCTTT. The chain combines TRBV18 with TRBJ1-1, with a possible D match to TRBD1 (5 bases). CDR1 is KGHSH, CDR2 LQKENI, per germline. Trimming took off 3 bases at V and 4 bases at J, with 15 bases between the two ends. This CDR3 spans 15 amino acids.

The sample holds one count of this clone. DNA for the CDR3: TGCGCCAGCAGCCCACGGACTAGCGAAACCTACGAGCAGTACTTC. Protein: CASSPRTSETYEQYF. The chain joins TRBV4-1 to TRBJ2-7; 9 bases map to TRBD2. CDR3 length equals 15 residues. CDR1 MGHRA and CDR2 YSYEKL come from the germline V gene. The junction had 6 bases not matched to a gene; V was cut back by 4 bases and J by 2 bases.

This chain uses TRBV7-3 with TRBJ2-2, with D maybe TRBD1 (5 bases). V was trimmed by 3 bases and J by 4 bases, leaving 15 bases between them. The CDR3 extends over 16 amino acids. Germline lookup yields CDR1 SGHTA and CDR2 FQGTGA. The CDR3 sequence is CASSLIGQGSTGELFF. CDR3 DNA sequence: TGTGCCAGCAGCTTGATAGGGCAGGGATCCACCGGGGAGCTGTTTTTT.

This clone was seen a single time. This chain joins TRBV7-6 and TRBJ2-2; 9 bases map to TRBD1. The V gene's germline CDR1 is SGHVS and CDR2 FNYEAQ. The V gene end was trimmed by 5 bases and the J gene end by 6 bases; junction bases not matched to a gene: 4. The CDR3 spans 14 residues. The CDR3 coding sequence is TGTGCCAGCAGCCGGGGACAGGGCCCCGGGGAGCTGTTTTTT. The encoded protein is CASSRGQGPGELFF.

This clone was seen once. The CDR3 coding sequence is TGTGCCAGCAGCGTAGGTGGGACTAGCGTGGGGGAGCTGTTTTTT. Translating it yields CASSVGGTSVGELFF. The chain couples TRBV9 to TRBJ2-2; 10 bases fit TRBD2. V gave up 0 bases and J gave up 8 bases; unmatched junction bases: 4. CDR3 length: 15 residues. CDR1 and CDR2 from the germline V gene are SGDLS and YYNGEE. Variable domain in full (rest from reference TRBV9 and TRBJ2-2): DSGVTQTPKHLITATGQRVTLRCSPRSGDLSVYWYQQSLDQGLQFLIQYYNGEERAKGNILERFSAQQFPDLHSELNLSSLELGDSALYFCASSVGGTSVGELFFGEGSRLTVL.

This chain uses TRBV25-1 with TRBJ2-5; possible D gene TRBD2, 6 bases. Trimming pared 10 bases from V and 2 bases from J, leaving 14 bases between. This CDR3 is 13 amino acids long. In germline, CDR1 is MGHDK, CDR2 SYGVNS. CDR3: CATRGTSQETQYF. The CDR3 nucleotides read TGTGCCACCCGGGGGACTTCACAAGAGACCCAGTACTTC.

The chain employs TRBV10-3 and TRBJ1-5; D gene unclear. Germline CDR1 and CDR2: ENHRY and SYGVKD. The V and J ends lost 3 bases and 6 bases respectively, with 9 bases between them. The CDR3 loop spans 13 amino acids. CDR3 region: CAISDLVGQPQHF. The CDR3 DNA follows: TGTGCCATCAGTGATCTGGTAGGTCAGCCCCAGCATTTT.

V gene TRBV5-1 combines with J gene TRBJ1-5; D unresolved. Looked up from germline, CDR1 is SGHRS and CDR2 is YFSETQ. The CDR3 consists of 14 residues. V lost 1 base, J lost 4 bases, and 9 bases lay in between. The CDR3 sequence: CASSLTGGNQPQHF. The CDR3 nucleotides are TGCGCCAGCAGCTTGACGGGAGGAAATCAGCCCCAGCATTTT.

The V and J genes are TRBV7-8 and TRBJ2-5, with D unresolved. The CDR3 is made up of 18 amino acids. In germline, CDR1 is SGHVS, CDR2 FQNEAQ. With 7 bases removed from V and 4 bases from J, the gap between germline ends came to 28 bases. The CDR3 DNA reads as TGTGCCAGCATCCCCGCCGTACGGAACCGGCCCCTTACAGAGACCCAGTACTTC. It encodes CASIPAVRNRPLTETQYF.

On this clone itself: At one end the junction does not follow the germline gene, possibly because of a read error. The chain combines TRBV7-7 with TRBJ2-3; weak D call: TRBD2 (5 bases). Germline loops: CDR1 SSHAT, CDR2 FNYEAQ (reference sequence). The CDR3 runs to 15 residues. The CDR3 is CASSQRTVQTDTQYF. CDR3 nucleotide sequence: TGTGCTAGCAGCCAGCGGACGGTTCAGACGGATACGCAGTATTTT.

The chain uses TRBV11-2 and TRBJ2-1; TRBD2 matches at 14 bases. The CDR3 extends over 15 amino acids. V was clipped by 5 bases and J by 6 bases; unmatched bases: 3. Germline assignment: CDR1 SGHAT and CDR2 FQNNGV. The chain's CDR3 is CASSLGLAGANEQFF. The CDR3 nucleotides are TGTGCCAGCAGCCTGGGACTAGCGGGGGCCAATGAGCAGTTCTTC.

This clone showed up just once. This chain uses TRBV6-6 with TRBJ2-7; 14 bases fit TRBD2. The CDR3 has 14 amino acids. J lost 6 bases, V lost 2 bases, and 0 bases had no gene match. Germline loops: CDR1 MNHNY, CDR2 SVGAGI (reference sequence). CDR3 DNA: TGTGCCAGCAGTTACGGACTAGCGGGAGGCGAGCAGTACTTC. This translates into CASSYGLAGGEQYF.